This T cell receptor beta chain was documented in a study of CD8 T cells in Susac syndrome. Peripheral blood CD8+ and CD4+ T cells were profiled by TCR beta sequencing. RNA, at about 0.45 to 1 ug, was reverse transcribed with random hexamers. Each CDR3 protein is one row after TCRdb ran MiXCR on the immunoSEQ multiplex PCR reads. The sample records 400,000 or so distinct CDR3 sequences, around 85% being singletons. Germline CDR1 and CDR2: KGHDR and SFDVKD. The V end lost 2 bases, the J end lost 6 bases, and 4 bases lay between the germline ends. There are 12 residues in the CDR3. Sequencing was carried out using CD8+ T cells from PBMCs. The TCR originated in a human donor with multiple sclerosis. This chain connects TRBV24-1 to TRBJ1-5; D is unclear. This chain's CDR3 is CATSDWGQPQHF. CDR3 nucleotide sequence: TGTGCCACCAGTGATTGGGGTCAGCCCCAGCATTTT.